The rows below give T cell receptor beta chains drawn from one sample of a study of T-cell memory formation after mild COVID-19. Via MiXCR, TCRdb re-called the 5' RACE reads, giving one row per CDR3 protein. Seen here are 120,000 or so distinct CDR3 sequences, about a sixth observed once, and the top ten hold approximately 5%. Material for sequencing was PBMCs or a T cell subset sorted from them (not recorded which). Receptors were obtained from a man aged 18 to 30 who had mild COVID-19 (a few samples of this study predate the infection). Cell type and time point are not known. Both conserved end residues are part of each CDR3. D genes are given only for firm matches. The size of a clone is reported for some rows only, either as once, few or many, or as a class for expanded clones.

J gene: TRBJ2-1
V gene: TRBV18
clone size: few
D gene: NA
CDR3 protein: CASSPFNDNEQFF
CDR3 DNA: TGTGCCAGCTCACCGTTTAATGACAATGAGCAGTTCTTC

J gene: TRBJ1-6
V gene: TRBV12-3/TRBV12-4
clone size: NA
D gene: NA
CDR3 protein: CASGVYNSPLHF
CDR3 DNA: TGTGCCAGCGGGGTTTATAATTCACCCCTCCACTTT

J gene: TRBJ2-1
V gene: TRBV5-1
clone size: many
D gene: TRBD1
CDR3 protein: CASGQGSYNEQFF
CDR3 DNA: TGCGCCAGCGGACAGGGATCCTACAATGAGCAGTTCTTC

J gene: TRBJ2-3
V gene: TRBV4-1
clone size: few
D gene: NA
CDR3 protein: CASSQETSPSTDTQYF
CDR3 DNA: TGCGCCAGCAGCCAAGAAACTAGCCCAAGCACAGATACGCAGTATTTT

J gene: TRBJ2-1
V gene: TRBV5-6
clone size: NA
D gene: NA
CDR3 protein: CASSLMRGSYNEQFF
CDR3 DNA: TGTGCCAGCAGCTTGATGCGGGGAAGCTACAATGAGCAGTTCTTC

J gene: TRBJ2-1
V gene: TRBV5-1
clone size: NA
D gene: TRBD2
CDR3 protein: CASSSPERGGNEQFF
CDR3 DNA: TGCGCCAGCAGCTCCCCAGAGCGGGGGGGCAATGAGCAGTTCTTC

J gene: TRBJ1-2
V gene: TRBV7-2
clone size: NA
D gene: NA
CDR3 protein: CASSLVSGYGYTF
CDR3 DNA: TGTGCCAGCAGCTTAGTGTCCGGTTATGGCTACACCTTC

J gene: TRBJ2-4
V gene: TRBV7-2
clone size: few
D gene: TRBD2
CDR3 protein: CASSSLGLAGTTYF
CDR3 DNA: TGTGCCAGCAGCTCCCTGGGACTAGCGGGGACAACGTACTTC

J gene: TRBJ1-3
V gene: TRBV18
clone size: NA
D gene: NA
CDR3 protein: CASSPNPTVRNTIYF
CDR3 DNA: TGTGCCAGCTCACCGAACCCGACAGTGCGCAACACCATATATTTT

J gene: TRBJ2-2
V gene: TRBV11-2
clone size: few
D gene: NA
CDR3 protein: CASSLEGPGELFF
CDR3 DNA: TGTGCCAGCAGCTTAGAGGGCCCCGGGGAGCTGTTTTTT

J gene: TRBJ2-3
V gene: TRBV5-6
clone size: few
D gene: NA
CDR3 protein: CASSLGTYTQYF
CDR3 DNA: TGTGCCAGCAGCTTAGGGACGTATACGCAGTATTTT

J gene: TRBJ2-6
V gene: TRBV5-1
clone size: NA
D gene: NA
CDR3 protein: CASSLGGTSSGANVLTF
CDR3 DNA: TGCGCCAGCAGCTTGGGGGGGACCAGCTCTGGGGCCAACGTCCTGACTTTC

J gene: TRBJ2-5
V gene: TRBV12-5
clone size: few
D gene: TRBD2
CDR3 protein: CASAIWGGGETQYF
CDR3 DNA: TGTGCTAGTGCCATCTGGGGGGGAGGAGAGACCCAGTACTTC

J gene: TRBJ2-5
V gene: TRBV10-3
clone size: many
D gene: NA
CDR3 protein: CAISEGEVRETQYF
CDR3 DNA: TGTGCCATCAGCGAGGGGGAGGTTCGAGAGACCCAGTACTTC

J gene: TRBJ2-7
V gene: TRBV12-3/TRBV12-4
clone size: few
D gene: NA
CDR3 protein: CASSFSAGQGYEQYF
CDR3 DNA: TGTGCCAGCAGTTTCTCAGCCGGGCAGGGCTACGAGCAGTACTTC

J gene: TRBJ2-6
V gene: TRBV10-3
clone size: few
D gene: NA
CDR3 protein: CAISETGRSGANVLTF
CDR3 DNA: TGTGCCATCAGTGAGACAGGGAGGTCTGGGGCCAACGTCCTGACTTTC

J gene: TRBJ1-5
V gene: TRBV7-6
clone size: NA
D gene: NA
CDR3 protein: CASSLSWAGQPQHF
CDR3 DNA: TGTGCCAGCAGCTTGAGCTGGGCAGGTCAGCCCCAGCATTTT

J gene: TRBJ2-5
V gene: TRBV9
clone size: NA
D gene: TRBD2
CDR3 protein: CASSLRLAGDQETQYF
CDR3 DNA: TGTGCCAGCAGCCTCCGACTAGCGGGGGACCAAGAGACCCAGTACTTC

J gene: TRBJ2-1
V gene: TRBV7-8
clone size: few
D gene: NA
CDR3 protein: CASSLARGDNEQFF
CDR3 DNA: TGTGCCAGCAGCTTAGCGCGAGGGGACAATGAGCAGTTCTTC

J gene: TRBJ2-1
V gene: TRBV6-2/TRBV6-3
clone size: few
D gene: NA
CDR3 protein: CASSYEAIQFF
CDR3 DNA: TGTGCCAGCAGTTATGAGGCGATCCAGTTCTTC

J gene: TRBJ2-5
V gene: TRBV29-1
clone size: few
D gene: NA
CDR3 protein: CSGATFTGETQYF
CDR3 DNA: TGCAGCGGCGCGACGTTTACCGGGGAGACCCAGTACTTC

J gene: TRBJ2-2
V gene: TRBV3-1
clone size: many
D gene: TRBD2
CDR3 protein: CASTPSQRGAGELFF
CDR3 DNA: TGTGCCAGCACCCCAAGCCAGCGGGGGGCCGGGGAGCTGTTTTTT

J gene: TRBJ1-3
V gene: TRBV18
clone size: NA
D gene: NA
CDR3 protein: CASSPLRGDSGNTIYF
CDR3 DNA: TGTGCCAGCTCACCACTTCGAGGGGACTCTGGAAACACCATATATTTT

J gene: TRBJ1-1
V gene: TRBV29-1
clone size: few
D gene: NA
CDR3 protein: CSVAVSGAGTEAFF
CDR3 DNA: TGCAGCGTGGCGGTATCGGGGGCCGGTACTGAAGCTTTCTTT

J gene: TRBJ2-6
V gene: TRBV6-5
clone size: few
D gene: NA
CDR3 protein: CASSTGTGANVLTF
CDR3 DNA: TGTGCCAGCAGTACCGGGACTGGGGCCAACGTCCTGACTTTC

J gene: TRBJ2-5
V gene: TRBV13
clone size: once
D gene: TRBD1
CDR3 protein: CASSRDRGTQYF
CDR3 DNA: TGTGCCAGCAGCAGAGACAGGGGGACCCAGTACTTC

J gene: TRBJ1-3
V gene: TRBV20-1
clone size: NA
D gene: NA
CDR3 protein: CSAKTEGGNTIYF
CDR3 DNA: TGCAGTGCTAAGACGGAAGGTGGAAACACCATATATTTT

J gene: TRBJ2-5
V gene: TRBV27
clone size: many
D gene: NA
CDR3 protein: CASSVRREETQYF
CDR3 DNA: TGTGCCAGCAGTGTAAGGCGGGAAGAGACCCAGTACTTC

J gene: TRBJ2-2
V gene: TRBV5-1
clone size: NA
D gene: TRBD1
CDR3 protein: CASSITTGNGELFF
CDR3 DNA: TGCGCCAGCAGCATTACGACAGGGAACGGGGAGCTGTTTTTT

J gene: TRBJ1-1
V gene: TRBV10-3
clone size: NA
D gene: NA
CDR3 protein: CAISERQEGTEAFF
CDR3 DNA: TGTGCCATCAGTGAGCGACAGGAGGGCACTGAAGCTTTCTTT

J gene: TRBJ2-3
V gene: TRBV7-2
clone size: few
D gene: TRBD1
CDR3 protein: CASSQNRGPDTQYF
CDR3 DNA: TGTGCCAGCAGCCAAAACAGGGGACCAGATACGCAGTATTTT

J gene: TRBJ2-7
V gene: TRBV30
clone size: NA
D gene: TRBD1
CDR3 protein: CAYTGGYEQYF
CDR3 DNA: TGTGCCTACACAGGGGGCTACGAGCAGTACTTC

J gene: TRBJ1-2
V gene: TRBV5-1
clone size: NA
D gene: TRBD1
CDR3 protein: CASSSGQGDYGYTF
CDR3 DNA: TGCGCCAGCAGCTCGGGACAGGGTGACTATGGCTACACCTTC

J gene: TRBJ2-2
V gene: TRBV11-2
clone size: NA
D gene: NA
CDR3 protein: CASSLDPYTGELFF
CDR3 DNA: TGTGCCAGCAGCTTAGATCCGTACACCGGGGAGCTGTTTTTT

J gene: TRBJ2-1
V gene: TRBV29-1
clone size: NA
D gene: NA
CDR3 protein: CSVPRRGVGRVEQFF
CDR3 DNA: TGCAGCGTTCCCCGGAGGGGGGTCGGGCGTGTGGAGCAGTTCTTC

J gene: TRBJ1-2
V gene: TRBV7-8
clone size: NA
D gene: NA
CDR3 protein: CASSFRSDGYTF
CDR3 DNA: TGTGCCAGCAGCTTCAGGAGTGATGGCTACACCTTC

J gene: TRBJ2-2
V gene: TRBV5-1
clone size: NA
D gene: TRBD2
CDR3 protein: CASSRTSGGPGELFF
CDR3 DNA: TGCGCCAGCAGCCGGACTAGCGGGGGGCCCGGGGAGCTGTTTTTT

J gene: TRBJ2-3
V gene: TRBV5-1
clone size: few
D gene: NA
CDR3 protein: CASSSGTDKSTDTQYF
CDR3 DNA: TGCGCCAGCAGCTCCGGGACGGATAAGAGCACAGATACGCAGTATTTT

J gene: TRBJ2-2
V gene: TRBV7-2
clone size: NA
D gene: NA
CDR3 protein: CASSPPRGHRTGELFF
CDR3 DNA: TGTGCCAGCAGCCCCCCGAGGGGACACCGCACCGGGGAGCTGTTTTTT

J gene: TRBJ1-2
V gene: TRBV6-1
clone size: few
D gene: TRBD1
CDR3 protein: CASRQGVGYGYTF
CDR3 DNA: TGTGCCAGCCGACAGGGTGTTGGCTATGGCTACACCTTC

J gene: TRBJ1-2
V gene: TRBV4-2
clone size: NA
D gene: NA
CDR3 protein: CASSQGTGDYGYTF
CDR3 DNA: TGTGCCAGCAGCCAAGGTACGGGGGACTATGGCTACACCTTC

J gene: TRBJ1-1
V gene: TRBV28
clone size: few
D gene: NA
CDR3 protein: CASSRLNAFF
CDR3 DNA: TGTGCCAGCAGCCGCCTGAATGCTTTCTTT

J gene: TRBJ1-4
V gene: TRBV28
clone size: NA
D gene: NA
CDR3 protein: CASSTGPLNEKLFF
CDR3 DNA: TGTGCCAGCAGCACAGGGCCTCTCAATGAAAAACTGTTTTTT

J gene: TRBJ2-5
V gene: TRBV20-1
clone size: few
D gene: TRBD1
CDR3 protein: CSATQGPGQETQYF
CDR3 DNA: TGCAGTGCTACACAGGGGCCCGGGCAAGAGACCCAGTACTTC

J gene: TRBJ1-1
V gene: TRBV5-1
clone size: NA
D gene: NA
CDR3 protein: CASSPGTAYTEAFF
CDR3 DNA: TGCGCCAGCAGCCCCGGGACGGCCTACACTGAAGCTTTCTTT

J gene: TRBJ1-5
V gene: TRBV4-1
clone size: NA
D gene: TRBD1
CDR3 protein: CASSPTGGRNQPQHF
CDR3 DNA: TGCGCCAGCAGCCCCACAGGGGGAAGGAACCAGCCCCAGCATTTT

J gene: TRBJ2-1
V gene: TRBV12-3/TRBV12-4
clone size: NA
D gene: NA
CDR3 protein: CASRRRGPYNEQFF
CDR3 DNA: TGTGCCAGCAGAAGAAGGGGCCCGTACAATGAGCAGTTCTTC

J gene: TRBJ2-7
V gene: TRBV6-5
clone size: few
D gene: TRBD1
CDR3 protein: CASSYRGQGAYEQYF
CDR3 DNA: TGTGCCAGCAGTTATAGGGGACAGGGAGCCTACGAGCAGTACTTC

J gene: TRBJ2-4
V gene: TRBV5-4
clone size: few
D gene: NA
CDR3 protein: CASSDRSGTFDIQYF
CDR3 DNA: TGTGCCAGCAGCGATCGCTCCGGGACATTTGACATTCAGTACTTC

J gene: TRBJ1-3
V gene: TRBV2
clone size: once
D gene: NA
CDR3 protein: CASSGTLSSGNTIYF
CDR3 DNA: TGTGCCAGCAGCGGGACGTTAAGCTCTGGAAACACCATATATTTT

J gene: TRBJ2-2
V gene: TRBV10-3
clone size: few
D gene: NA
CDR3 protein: CAVSYWNSGELFF
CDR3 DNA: TGTGCCGTCTCGTATTGGAACTCCGGGGAGCTGTTTTTT

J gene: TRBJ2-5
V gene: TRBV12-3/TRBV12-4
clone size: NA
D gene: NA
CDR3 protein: CASSLVGKETQYF
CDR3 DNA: TGTGCCAGCAGTTTGGTAGGGAAAGAGACCCAGTACTTC

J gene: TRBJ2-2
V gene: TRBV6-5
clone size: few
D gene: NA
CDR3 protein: CASSKQGGGGELFF
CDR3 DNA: TGTGCCAGCAGCAAACAGGGCGGTGGCGGGGAGCTGTTTTTT

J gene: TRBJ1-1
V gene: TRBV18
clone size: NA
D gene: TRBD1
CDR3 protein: CASSPRSTGRDMNTEAFF
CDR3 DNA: TGTGCCAGCTCACCACGGTCGACAGGGCGCGACATGAACACTGAAGCTTTCTTT